This is a list of T cell receptor beta chains from one sample in a study of blood T cells in healthy people across ages. TCRdb independently ran MiXCR on the 5' RACE reads; one entry per CDR3 protein. The sample yields 730,000 or so distinct CDR3 sequences, about 40% seen once. Source material: blood. The origin of the receptors is a woman aged 60 to 75 in good health. The CDR3 runs from the conserved cysteine through the conserved F or W. D genes are given only for firm matches. Only some rows state a clone size, as once, few, many or a class for expanded clones.

D	size	V	J	DNA	CDR3
.	few	TRBV2	TRBJ2-7	TGTGCCAGCAGTGAATCCGGGATAAAAAACTCCTACGAGCAGTACTTC	CASSESGIKNSYEQYF
TRBD1	.	TRBV5-1	TRBJ1-1	TGCGCCAGCAGTTCCGGGACAGGGGTCACTGAAGCTTTCTTT	CASSSGTGVTEAFF
TRBD1	many	TRBV12-3/TRBV12-4	TRBJ2-2	TGTGCCAGCAGCCCGACAGGGACCGGGGAGCTGTTTTTT	CASSPTGTGELFF
.	.	TRBV29-1	TRBJ1-2	TGCAGCGTTGATACGCGGGGCTACACCTTC	CSVDTRGYTF
.	many	TRBV29-1	TRBJ1-6	TGCGCTGGCGGAGCCTTGGGATATAATTCACCCCTCCACTTT	CAGGALGYNSPLHF
.	.	TRBV20-1	TRBJ2-4	TGCAGTGCTAGAGCGTACACAGAAAACATTCAGTACTTC	CSARAYTENIQYF
TRBD2	few	TRBV6-2/TRBV6-3	TRBJ2-1	TGTGCCAGCGGTCCACTAGCGGCGATCTCCTACAATGAGCAGTTCTTC	CASGPLAAISYNEQFF
.	few	TRBV20-1	TRBJ1-1	TGCAGTGCTAGGACGGGGTCTAGGGACACTGAAGCTTTCTTT	CSARTGSRDTEAFF
TRBD1	few	TRBV7-3	TRBJ2-7	TGTGCCAGCAGCTTAACGGGCGCCCGGGACAGGCCCTACGAGCAGTACTTC	CASSLTGARDRPYEQYF
.	.	TRBV6-4	TRBJ2-5	TGTGCCAGCATCGGGGATAGACGCGGTGAGCAAGAGACCCAGTACTTC	CASIGDRRGEQETQYF
.	once	TRBV6-6	TRBJ2-4	TGTGCCAGCAGTCCCCAGGGGAACATTCAGTACTTC	CASSPQGNIQYF
.	.	TRBV6-2/TRBV6-3	TRBJ1-2	TGTGCCAGCAGTTTAACAACGGATGGCTACACCTTC	CASSLTTDGYTF